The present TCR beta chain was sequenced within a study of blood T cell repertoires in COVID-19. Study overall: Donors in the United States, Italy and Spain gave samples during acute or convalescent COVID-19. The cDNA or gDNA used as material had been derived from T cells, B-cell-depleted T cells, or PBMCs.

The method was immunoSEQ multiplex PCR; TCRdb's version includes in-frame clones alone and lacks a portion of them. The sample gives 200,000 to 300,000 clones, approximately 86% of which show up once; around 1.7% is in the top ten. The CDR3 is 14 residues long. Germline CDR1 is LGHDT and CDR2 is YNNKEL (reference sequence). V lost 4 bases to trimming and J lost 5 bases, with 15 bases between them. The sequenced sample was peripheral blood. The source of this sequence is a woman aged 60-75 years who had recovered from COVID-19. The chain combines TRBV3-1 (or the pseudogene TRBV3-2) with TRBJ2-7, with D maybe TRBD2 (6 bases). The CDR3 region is CASSRPFIADEQYF. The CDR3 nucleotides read TGTGCCAGCAGCCGACCATTTATAGCGGACGAGCAGTACTTC.